This record concerns one T cell receptor (beta chain) sequence. Its cognate antigen is unknown. Both 60 Vbeta primers and 13 Jbeta primers went into the PCR. Sequencing was performed with immunoSEQ multiplex PCR; in TCRdb, only in-frame clones are kept and a portion is missing. The repertoire has 55,000 to 75,000 clones, almost 70% of them found once; the top ten carry 15% to 20%. This CDR3 comprises 13 residues. Germline CDR1 reads PRHDT; CDR2 reads FYEKMQ (reference sequence). These data come from a study of cytomegalovirus exposure and HLA in healthy donors. Study outcomes and limitations: Being indistinguishable, some V segments were excluded, TRBV6-2 and TRBV6-3 among them. Analysis was performed later, and it showed HLA-associated TCR beta chains to be more clonally expanded than equally common others.

This TCR was recovered from a middle-aged man in good health and CMV-seropositive. This rearrangement joins TRBV13 to TRBJ2-5; a weak D match, TRBD1 (6 bases). With the DNA end fitting TRBJ2-7 better, the J assignment may be wrong. Sequenced input: PBMCs. CDR3 sequence: CASSPTQGYEQYF. The CDR3 DNA reads TGTGCCAGCAGCCCAACACAGGGATACGAGCAGTACTTC.